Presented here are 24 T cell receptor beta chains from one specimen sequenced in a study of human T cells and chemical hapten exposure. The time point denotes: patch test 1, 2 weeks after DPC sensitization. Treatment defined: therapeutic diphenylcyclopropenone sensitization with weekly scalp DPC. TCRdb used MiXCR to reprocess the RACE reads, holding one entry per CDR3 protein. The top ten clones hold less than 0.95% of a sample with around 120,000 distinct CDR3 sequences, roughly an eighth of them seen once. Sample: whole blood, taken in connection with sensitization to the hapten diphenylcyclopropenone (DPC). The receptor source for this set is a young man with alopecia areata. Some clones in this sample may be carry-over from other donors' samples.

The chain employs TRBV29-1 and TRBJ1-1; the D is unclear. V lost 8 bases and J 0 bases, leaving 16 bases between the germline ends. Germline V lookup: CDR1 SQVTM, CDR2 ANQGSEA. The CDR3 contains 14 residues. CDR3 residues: CSSLGPDMNTEAFF. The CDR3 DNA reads TGCAGCTCCCTAGGACCAGATATGAACACTGAAGCTTTCTTT.

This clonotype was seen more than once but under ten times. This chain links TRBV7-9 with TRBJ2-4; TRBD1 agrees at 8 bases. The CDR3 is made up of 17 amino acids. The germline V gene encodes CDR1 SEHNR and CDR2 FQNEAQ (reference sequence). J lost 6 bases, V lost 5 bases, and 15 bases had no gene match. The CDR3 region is CASSKGARQGLLNIQYF. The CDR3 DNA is TGTGCCAGCAGCAAAGGAGCCCGACAGGGGTTGTTAAACATTCAGTACTTC.

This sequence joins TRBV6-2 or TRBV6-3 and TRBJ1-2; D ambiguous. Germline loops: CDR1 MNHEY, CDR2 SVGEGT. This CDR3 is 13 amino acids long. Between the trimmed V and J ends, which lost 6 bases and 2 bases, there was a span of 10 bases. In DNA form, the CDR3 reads TGTGCCAGCAGCTTACACTGGAACTATGGCTACACCTTC. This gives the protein CASSLHWNYGYTF.

DNA for the CDR3: TGTGCCAGCAGCTCACCTGACAGGGGAGAAACCTACAATGAGCAGTTCTTC. Protein sequence: CASSSPDRGETYNEQFF. This chain uses TRBV9 with TRBJ2-1; 8 positions agree with TRBD1. Per the germline V gene, CDR1 is SGDLS and CDR2 is YYNGEE. Germline trimming cut 4 bases from V and 2 bases from J; bases unmatched to any gene: 11. The CDR3 covers 17 residues.

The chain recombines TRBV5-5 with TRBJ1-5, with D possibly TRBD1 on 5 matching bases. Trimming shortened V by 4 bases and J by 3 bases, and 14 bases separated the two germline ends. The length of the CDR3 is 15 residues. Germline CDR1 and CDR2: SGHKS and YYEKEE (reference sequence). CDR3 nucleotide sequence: TGTGCCAGCAGCCCAATGCCGGACACCAATCAGCCCCAGCATTTT. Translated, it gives CASSPMPDTNQPQHF.

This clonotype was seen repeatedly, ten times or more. CDR3 nucleotide sequence: TGTGCCAGCAGCTTACAGGGGGACACTGAAGCTTTCTTT. It is translated as CASSLQGDTEAFF. The genes are TRBV7-9 and TRBJ1-1; 7 bases agree with TRBD1. Germline V gene sequence: CDR1 SEHNR, CDR2 FQNEAQ (reference sequence). Trimming removed 2 bases from V and 3 bases from J; junction bases left unmatched: 0. This CDR3 contains 13 residues.

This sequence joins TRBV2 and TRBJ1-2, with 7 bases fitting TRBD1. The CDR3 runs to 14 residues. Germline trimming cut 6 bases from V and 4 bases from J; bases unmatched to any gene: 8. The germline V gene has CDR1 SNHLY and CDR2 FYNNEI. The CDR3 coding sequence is TGTGCCAGCAGGAGGACAGGTGCTGCCTATGGCTACACCTTC. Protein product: CASRRTGAAYGYTF.

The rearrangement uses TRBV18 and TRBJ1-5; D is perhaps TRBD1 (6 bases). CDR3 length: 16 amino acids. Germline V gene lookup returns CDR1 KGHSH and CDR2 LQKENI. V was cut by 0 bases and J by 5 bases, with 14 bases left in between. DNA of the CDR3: TGTGCCAGCTCACCACCGGCAGACAGGACCTATCAGCCCCAGCATTTT. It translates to CASSPPADRTYQPQHF. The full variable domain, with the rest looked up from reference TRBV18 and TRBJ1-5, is NAGVMQNPRHLVRRRGQEARLRCSPMKGHSHVYWYRQLPEEGLKFMVYLQKENIIDESGMPKERFSAEFPKEGPSILRIQQVVRGDSAAYFCASSPPADRTYQPQHFGDGTRLSIL.

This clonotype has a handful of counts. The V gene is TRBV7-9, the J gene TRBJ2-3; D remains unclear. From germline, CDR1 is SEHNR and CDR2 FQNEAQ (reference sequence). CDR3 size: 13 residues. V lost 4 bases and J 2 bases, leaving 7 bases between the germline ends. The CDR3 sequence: CASSSDHTDTQYF. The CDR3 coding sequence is TGTGCCAGCAGCTCCGACCACACAGATACGCAGTATTTT.

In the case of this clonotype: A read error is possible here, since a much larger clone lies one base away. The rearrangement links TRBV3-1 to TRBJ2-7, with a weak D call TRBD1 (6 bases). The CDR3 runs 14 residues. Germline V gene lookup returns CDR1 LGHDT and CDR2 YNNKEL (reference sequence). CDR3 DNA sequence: TGTGTCAGCAGCCGAAGGGCAGGGGCCTACGAGCAGTACTTC. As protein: CVSSRRAGAYEQYF.

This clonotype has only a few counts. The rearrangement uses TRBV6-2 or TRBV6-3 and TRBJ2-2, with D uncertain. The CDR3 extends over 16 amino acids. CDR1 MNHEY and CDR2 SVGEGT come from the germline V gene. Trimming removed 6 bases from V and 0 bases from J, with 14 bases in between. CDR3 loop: CASSPVSPTNTGELFF. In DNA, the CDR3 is TGTGCCAGCAGCCCAGTATCCCCGACGAACACCGGGGAGCTGTTTTTT.

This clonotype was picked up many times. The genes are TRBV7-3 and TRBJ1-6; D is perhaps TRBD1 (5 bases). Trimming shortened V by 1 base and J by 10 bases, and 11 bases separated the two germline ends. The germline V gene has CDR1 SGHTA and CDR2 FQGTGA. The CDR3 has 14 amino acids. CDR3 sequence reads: CASSLSGTQSPLHF. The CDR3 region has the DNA TGTGCCAGCAGCTTAAGTGGGACCCAATCACCCCTCCACTTT.

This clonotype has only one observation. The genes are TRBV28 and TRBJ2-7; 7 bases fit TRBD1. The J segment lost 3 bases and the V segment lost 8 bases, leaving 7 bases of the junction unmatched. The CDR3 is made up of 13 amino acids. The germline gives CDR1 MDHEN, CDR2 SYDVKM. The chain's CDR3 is CASLIAGGYEQYF. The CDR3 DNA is TGTGCCAGCCTGATCGCAGGGGGCTACGAGCAGTACTTC.

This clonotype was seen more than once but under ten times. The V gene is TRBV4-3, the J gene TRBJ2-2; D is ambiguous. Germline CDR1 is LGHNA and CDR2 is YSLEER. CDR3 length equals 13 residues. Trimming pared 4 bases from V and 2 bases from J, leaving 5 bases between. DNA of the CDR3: TGCGCCAGCAGCCGAGATAACACCGGGGAGCTGTTTTTT. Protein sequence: CASSRDNTGELFF.

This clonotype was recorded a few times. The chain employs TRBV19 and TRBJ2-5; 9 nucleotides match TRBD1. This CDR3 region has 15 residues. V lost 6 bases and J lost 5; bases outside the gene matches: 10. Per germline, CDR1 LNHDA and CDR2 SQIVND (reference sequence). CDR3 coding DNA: TGTGCCAGTAGAGCATTTACAGGGGGCAGGGAGACCCAGTACTTC. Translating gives CASRAFTGGRETQYF.

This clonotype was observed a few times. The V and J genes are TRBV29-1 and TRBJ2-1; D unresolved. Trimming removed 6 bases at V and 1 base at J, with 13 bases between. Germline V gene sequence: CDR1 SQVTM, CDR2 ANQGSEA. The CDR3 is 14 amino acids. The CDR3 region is CSVAVGPSYNEQFF. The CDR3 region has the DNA TGCAGCGTCGCGGTTGGACCATCCTACAATGAGCAGTTCTTC.

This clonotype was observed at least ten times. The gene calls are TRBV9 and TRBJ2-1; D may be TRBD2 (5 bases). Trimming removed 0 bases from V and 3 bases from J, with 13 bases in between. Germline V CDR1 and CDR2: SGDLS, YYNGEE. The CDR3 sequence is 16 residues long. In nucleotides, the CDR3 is TGTGCCAGCAGCGTAGCCCCATTTGGAGGCTACAATGAGCAGTTCTTC. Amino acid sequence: CASSVAPFGGYNEQFF. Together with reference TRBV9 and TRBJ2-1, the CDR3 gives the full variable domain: DSGVTQTPKHLITATGQRVTLRCSPRSGDLSVYWYQQSLDQGLQFLIQYYNGEERAKGNILERFSAQQFPDLHSELNLSSLELGDSALYFCASSVAPFGGYNEQFFGPGTRLTVL.

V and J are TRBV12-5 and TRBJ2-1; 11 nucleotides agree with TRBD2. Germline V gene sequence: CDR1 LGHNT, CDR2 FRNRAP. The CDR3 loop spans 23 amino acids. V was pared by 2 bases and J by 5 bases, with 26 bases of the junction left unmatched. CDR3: CASGLIHPRVTSGEHSPHNEQFF. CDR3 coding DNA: TGTGCTAGTGGTTTGATTCACCCCCGTGTGACTAGCGGGGAGCACTCACCCCACAATGAGCAGTTCTTC.

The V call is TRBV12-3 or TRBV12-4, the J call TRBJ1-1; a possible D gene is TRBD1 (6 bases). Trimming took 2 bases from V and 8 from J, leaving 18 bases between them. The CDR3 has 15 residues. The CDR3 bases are TGTGCCAGCAGTTTACCCCTTGGACAGCACCTCGAAGCTTTCTTT. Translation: CASSLPLGQHLEAFF.

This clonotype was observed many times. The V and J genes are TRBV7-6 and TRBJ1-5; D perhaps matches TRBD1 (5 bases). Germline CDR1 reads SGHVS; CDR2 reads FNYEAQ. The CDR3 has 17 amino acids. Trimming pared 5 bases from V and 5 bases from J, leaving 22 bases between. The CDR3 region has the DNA TGTGCCAGCAGCCTCACCGGGACCGTGGGGCGCCATCAGCCCCAGCATTTT. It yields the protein CASSLTGTVGRHQPQHF.

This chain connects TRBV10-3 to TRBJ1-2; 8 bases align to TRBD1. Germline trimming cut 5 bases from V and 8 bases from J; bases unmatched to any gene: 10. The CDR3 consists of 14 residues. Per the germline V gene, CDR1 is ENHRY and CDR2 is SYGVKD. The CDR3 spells CAISRDRRERGYTF. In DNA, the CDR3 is TGTGCCATCAGTCGGGACAGGAGAGAGCGGGGCTACACCTTC.

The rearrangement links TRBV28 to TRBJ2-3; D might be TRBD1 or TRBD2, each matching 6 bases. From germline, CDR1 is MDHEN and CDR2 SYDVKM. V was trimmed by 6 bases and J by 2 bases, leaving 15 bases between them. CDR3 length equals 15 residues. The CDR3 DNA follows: TGTGCCAGCAGCCGGGAGACAGGATACACAGATACGCAGTATTTT. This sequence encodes CASSRETGYTDTQYF.

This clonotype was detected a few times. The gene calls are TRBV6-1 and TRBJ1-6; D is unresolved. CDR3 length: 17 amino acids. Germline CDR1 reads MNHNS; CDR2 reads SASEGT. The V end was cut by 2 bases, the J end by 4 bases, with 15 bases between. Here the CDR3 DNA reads TGTGCCAGCAGTGAATATGAGACGGGGTTTTATAATTCACCCCTCCACTTT. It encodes CASSEYETGFYNSPLHF.

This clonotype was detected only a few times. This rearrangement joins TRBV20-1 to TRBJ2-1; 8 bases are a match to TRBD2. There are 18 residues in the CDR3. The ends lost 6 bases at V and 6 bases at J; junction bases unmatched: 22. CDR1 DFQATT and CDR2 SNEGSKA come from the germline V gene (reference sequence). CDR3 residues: CSALSSGGPVLLGNEQFF. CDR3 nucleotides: TGCAGTGCACTTTCGTCGGGGGGGCCCGTTCTCCTTGGCAATGAGCAGTTCTTC.